The 29 T cell receptor beta chains below were found in one sample sequenced in a study of somatic mutations in cytotoxic T cells in rheumatoid arthritis. TCRdb's copy holds only in-frame clones and misses some; the assay was immunoSEQ multiplex PCR. Of approximately 20,000 clones in the sample, roughly nine tenths are singletons; the top ten hold roughly 15%. Input material: CD8+ T cells sorted from blood. All receptors derive from a middle-aged man in good health.

The V gene is TRBV7-6, the J gene TRBJ2-2; perhaps TRBD1 as D (5 bases). CDR3 length equals 15 residues. The germline V gene has CDR1 SGHVS and CDR2 FNYEAQ. Trimming cost V 4 bases and J 4 bases, with 13 bases left between them. CDR3 region: CASSYLTGATGELFF. CDR3 in DNA: TGTGCCAGCAGCTATTTAACAGGAGCCACCGGGGAGCTGTTTTTT.

Only a few counts were recorded for this clone. This chain links TRBV10-1 with TRBJ2-7; D gene unclear. The germline CDR1 and CDR2 sequences are WNHNN and SYGVQD (reference sequence). Trimming shortened V by 2 bases and J by 1 base, and 12 bases separated the two germline ends. The CDR3 runs 15 residues. In DNA, the CDR3 is TGCGCCAGCAGTGAGGTGATCGGAGAGTCCTACGAGCAGTACTTC. Translated, it gives CASSEVIGESYEQYF.

This rearrangement joins TRBV6-5 to TRBJ1-5; D uncertain. Germline V gene sequence: CDR1 MNHEY, CDR2 SVGAGI. V was clipped by 6 bases and J by 6 bases, with 12 bases between them. The CDR3 runs to 13 residues. CDR3 nucleotides: TGTGCCAGCAGGCCGATTGGCAGTCAGCCCCAGCATTTT. This encodes CASRPIGSQPQHF.

V and J are TRBV5-1 and TRBJ2-7; 7 bases line up with TRBD2. Germline values: CDR1 SGHRS, CDR2 YFSETQ. The CDR3 has 16 amino acids. The V and J ends lost 4 bases and 3 bases, in that order; junction bases with no gene match: 13. The CDR3 nucleotides are TGCGCCAGCAGCGGGGGGTGGAGCGGGAACTTCTACGAGCAGTACTTC. Protein product: CASSGGWSGNFYEQYF. Full variable domain (outside the CDR3, taken from reference TRBV5-1 and TRBJ2-7): KAGVTQTPRYLIKTRGQQVTLSCSPISGHRSVSWYQQTPGQGLQFLFEYFSETQRNKGNFPGRFSGRQFSNSRSEMNVSTLELGDSALYLCASSGGWSGNFYEQYFGPGTRLTVT.

This clone has more than one count but fewer than ten. The chain uses TRBV6-5 and TRBJ1-1; D is unclear. Trimming took off 2 bases at V and 1 base at J, with 8 bases between the two ends. The CDR3 runs to 14 residues. Germline lookup yields CDR1 MNHEY and CDR2 SVGAGI. CDR3 region: CASSYPDGNTEAFF. The CDR3 DNA sequence: TGTGCCAGCAGTTACCCCGACGGGAACACTGAAGCTTTCTTT.

V and J are TRBV7-9 and TRBJ2-5; D gene unclear. V was cut by 1 base and J by 2 bases, with 11 bases left in between. The CDR3 covers 15 residues. Per germline, CDR1 SEHNR and CDR2 FQNEAQ (reference sequence). CDR3 bases: TGTGCCAGCAGCTTAGTTTTCACCGCTCAAGAGACCCAGTACTTC. This codes for CASSLVFTAQETQYF.

The CDR3 spells CASREARGKETQYF. In nucleotides, the CDR3 is TGTGCAAGTCGCGAAGCTCGGGGGAAAGAGACCCAGTACTTC. The rearrangement links TRBV12-2 to TRBJ2-5; the D call in the table, TRBD2, was not verified against the DNA. TRBV12-2 is a pseudogene segment. The CDR3 contains 14 residues.

The chain's CDR3 is CASSDSTYEQYF. The CDR3 DNA sequence: TGTGCCAGCTCGGACAGTACCTACGAGCAGTACTTC. This rearrangement joins TRBV2 to TRBJ2-7; a weak D match, TRBD1 (6 bases). CDR1 SNHLY and CDR2 FYNNEI come from the germline V gene. The CDR3 is 12 residues long. V dropped 8 bases and J dropped 2 bases, with 10 bases sitting between them.

The chain combines TRBV11-3 with TRBJ2-1; 7 bases fit TRBD2. The J segment lost 7 bases and the V segment lost 7 bases, leaving 19 bases of the junction unmatched. CDR3 length: 17 residues. CDR1 is SGHNT and CDR2 is YENEEA in the germline V gene. This chain's CDR3 is CASTGASGSMEGNEQFF. CDR3 coding DNA: TGTGCCAGCACCGGGGCTAGCGGTTCCATGGAGGGGAATGAGCAGTTCTTC.

The chain links TRBV5-6 to TRBJ2-5; D uncertain. The CDR3 contains 14 residues. Trimming left V 4 bases short and J 5 bases short, with 15 bases between. Germline V gene data show CDR1 as SGHDT and CDR2 as YYEEEE. CDR3 nucleotide sequence: TGTGCCAGCAGCCGACGGGCAGAACGGGAGACCCAGTACTTC. Translation: CASSRRAERETQYF. Variable domain in full (rest from reference TRBV5-6 and TRBJ2-5): DAGVTQSPTHLIKTRGQQVTLRCSPKSGHDTVSWYQQALGQGPQFIFQYYEEEERQRGNFPDRFSGHQFPNYSSELNVNALLLGDSALYLCASSRRAERETQYFGPGTRLLVL.

J is TRBJ1-2 and V is TRBV6-1; 7 positions match TRBD1. Looked up from germline, CDR1 is MNHNS and CDR2 is SASEGT. V was pared by 4 bases and J by 12 bases, with 11 bases of the junction left unmatched. CDR3 length equals 13 residues. The CDR3 loop is CASSGTGQPNNTF. The CDR3 DNA reads as TGTGCCAGCAGTGGAACGGGACAGCCGAATAACACCTTC.

This chain uses TRBV15 with TRBJ2-7; 13 bases are shared with TRBD2. With 4 bases clipped from V and 4 bases from J, the junction kept 4 bases outside the gene matches. Germline lookup yields CDR1 LNHNV and CDR2 YYDKDF (reference sequence). The CDR3 is 15 amino acids. The DNA of the CDR3 is TGTGCCACCAGCACTGGACTAGCGGGAGCTTACGAGCAGTACTTC. Amino acids: CATSTGLAGAYEQYF.

The chain couples TRBV2 to TRBJ1-1; D remains unclear. The germline CDR1 and CDR2 sequences are SNHLY and FYNNEI. The CDR3 has 15 amino acids. The V and J ends lost 4 bases and 1 base respectively, with 13 bases between them. The CDR3 coding sequence is TGTGCCAGCAGTGTAGGTGTAGGGAGGAACACTGAAGCTTTCTTT. Protein product: CASSVGVGRNTEAFF.

The chain has TRBV25-1 and TRBJ2-1, with 7 bases aligning to TRBD2. The germline V gene encodes CDR1 MGHDK and CDR2 SYGVNS. V lost 7 bases and J lost 5; bases outside the gene matches: 11. The CDR3 totals 15 residues. CDR3 nucleotide sequence: TGTGCCAGCACCGAAATGGGCGGGAGCGACAATGAGCAGTTCTTC. Translating gives CASTEMGGSDNEQFF.

The DNA of the CDR3 is TGTGCCAGCAGAATACAGGGTCACTACGAGCAGTACTTC. Translation: CASRIQGHYEQYF. V and J are TRBV27 and TRBJ2-7, with a tentative D call TRBD1 (6 bases). The length of the CDR3 is 13 residues. Germline loops: CDR1 MNHEY, CDR2 SMNVEV (reference sequence). Between the trimmed V and J ends, which lost 6 bases and 3 bases, there was a span of 12 bases.

This clone turned up a few times. The gene calls are TRBV28 and TRBJ1-1; D is uncertain. V gave up 7 bases and J gave up 0 bases, with 12 bases separating them. This CDR3 contains 14 residues. The V gene's germline CDR1 is MDHEN and CDR2 SYDVKM. CDR3 residues: CASTHGLMNTEAFF. The CDR3 coding sequence is TGTGCCAGCACTCACGGACTGATGAACACTGAAGCTTTCTTT.

This chain connects TRBV25-1 to TRBJ2-3, with D unclear. Germline assignment: CDR1 MGHDK and CDR2 SYGVNS. CDR3 size: 12 residues. V shed 4 bases and J shed 6 bases, with 8 bases lying between them. CDR3 DNA sequence: TGTGCCAGCAGTGCCTCCCCGGATACGCAGTATTTT. Its protein product is CASSASPDTQYF.

The genes are TRBV27 and TRBJ1-4, with unresolved D. With 3 bases removed from V and 7 bases from J, the gap between germline ends came to 15 bases. There are 15 residues in the CDR3. The V gene's germline CDR1 is MNHEY and CDR2 SMNVEV (reference sequence). DNA of the CDR3: TGTGCCAGCAGTTTCCTGACATCGTTATCTGAAAAACTGTTTTTT. It specifies CASSFLTSLSEKLFF.

The chain carries TRBV7-9 and TRBJ2-1; 12 bases line up with TRBD2. V trimming: 4 bases; J trimming: 4 bases; junction bases outside the gene matches: 2. This CDR3 contains 15 residues. Germline CDR1 is SEHNR and CDR2 is FQNEAQ (reference sequence). The CDR3 protein is CASSSGLAGYNEQFF. DNA of the CDR3: TGTGCCAGCAGCTCAGGACTAGCGGGGTACAATGAGCAGTTCTTC.

The chain carries TRBV6-5 and TRBJ1-6; 9 nucleotides match TRBD1. After removal of 2 bases from V and 11 bases from J, the junction contained 7 bases not matched to a gene. The CDR3 extends over 15 amino acids. Germline V lookup: CDR1 MNHEY, CDR2 SVGAGI. CDR3 in amino acids: CASSYETGGLAPLHF. CDR3 nucleotide sequence: TGTGCCAGCAGTTACGAGACAGGGGGTCTCGCACCCCTCCACTTT.

V usage is TRBV29-1 and J usage is TRBJ2-3; a possible D gene is TRBD1 (5 bases). This CDR3 region has 13 residues. V lost 3 bases and J 3 bases, leaving 10 bases between the germline ends. Germline-derived CDR1 and CDR2 are SQVTM and ANQGSEA. CDR3 nucleotides: TGCAGCGTTGACAGGGATGATACAGATACGCAGTATTTT. Encoded protein: CSVDRDDTDTQYF.

V and J are TRBV5-8 and TRBJ1-3; D ambiguous. CDR1 SGHTS and CDR2 YDEGEE come from the germline V gene. V was clipped by 4 bases and J by 0 bases, with 8 bases between them. The CDR3 is 14 amino acids. The CDR3 nucleotides are TGTGCCAGCAGCCTAAAGGGCTCTGGAAACACCATATATTTT. Protein sequence: CASSLKGSGNTIYF.

This chain uses TRBV7-9 with TRBJ2-5, with D perhaps matching TRBD1 (6 bases). The germline gives CDR1 SEHNR, CDR2 FQNEAQ (reference sequence). Trimming shortened V by 5 bases and J by 1 base, and 8 bases separated the two germline ends. This CDR3 region has 13 residues. CDR3 residues: CASSLDSQETQYF. The CDR3 DNA is TGTGCCAGCAGCCTGGACAGCCAAGAGACCCAGTACTTC.

This clone was seen once. V usage is TRBV6-5 and J usage is TRBJ2-1; the D is unclear. This CDR3 spans 12 amino acids. Trimming took off 2 bases at V and 7 bases at J, with 6 bases between the two ends. Germline V lookup: CDR1 MNHEY, CDR2 SVGAGI. CDR3 sequence (DNA): TGTGCCAGCAGTTACGCCGGGAATGAGCAGTTCTTC. The encoded protein is CASSYAGNEQFF.

V and J are TRBV27 and TRBJ2-7, with a possible D match to TRBD2 (6 bases). The CDR3 runs 13 residues. Trimming took off 4 bases at V and 0 bases at J, with 7 bases between the two ends. Looked up from germline, CDR1 is MNHEY and CDR2 is SMNVEV (reference sequence). DNA for the CDR3: TGTGCCAGCAGTTCGACTAGCTCCTACGAGCAGTACTTC. This gives the protein CASSSTSSYEQYF.

The rearrangement links TRBV11-2 to TRBJ2-1, with 11 positions matching TRBD2. Germline V gene lookup returns CDR1 SGHAT and CDR2 FQNNGV. V lost 5 bases, J lost 5 bases, and 5 bases stayed unmatched. CDR3 length equals 15 residues. The CDR3 DNA reads TGTGCCAGCAGCCTCACTAGCGGGAGTAACAATGAGCAGTTCTTC. Translation: CASSLTSGSNNEQFF.

CDR3 region: CASSFLGDRATEAFF. CDR3 nucleotide sequence: TGTGCCAGCAGCTTCCTAGGGGACCGGGCCACTGAAGCTTTCTTT. This chain uses TRBV11-2 with TRBJ1-1; the D gene is possibly TRBD1 (5 bases). CDR3 size: 15 residues. With 3 bases removed from V and 4 bases from J, the gap between germline ends came to 15 bases. CDR1 and CDR2 from the germline V gene are SGHAT and FQNNGV.

The V call is TRBV4-2, the J call TRBJ1-5; the D gene is possibly TRBD1 (5 bases). The CDR3 is made up of 16 amino acids. Trimming removed 4 bases from V and 0 bases from J, with 13 bases in between. Germline V lookup: CDR1 LGHNA, CDR2 YNFKEQ. This chain's CDR3 is CASSLIDQGSNQPQHF. The DNA for the CDR3 is TGTGCCAGCAGCCTAATAGATCAGGGTAGCAATCAGCCCCAGCATTTT.

V and J are TRBV5-5 and TRBJ2-7; D unclear. This CDR3 region has 13 residues. Germline loops: CDR1 SGHKS, CDR2 YYEKEE (reference sequence). V dropped 4 bases and J dropped 3 bases, with 11 bases sitting between them. The CDR3 here is CASSGGPHYEQYF. As DNA, the CDR3 is TGTGCCAGCAGCGGCGGTCCTCACTACGAGCAGTACTTC.